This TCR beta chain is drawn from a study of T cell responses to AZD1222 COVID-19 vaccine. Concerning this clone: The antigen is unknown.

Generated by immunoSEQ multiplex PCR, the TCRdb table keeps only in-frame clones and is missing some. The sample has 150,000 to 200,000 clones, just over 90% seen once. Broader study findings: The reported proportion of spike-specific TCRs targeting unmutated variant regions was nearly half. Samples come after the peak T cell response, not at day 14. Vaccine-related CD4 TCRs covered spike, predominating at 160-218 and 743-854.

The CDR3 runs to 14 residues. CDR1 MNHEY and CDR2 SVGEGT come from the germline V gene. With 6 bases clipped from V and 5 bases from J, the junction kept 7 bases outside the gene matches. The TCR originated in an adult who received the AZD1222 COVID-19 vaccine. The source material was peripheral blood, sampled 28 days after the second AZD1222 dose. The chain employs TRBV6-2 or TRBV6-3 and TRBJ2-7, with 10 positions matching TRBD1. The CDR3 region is CASSWTGGRNEQYF. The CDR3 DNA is TGTGCCAGCAGCTGGACAGGGGGTAGGAACGAGCAGTACTTC.